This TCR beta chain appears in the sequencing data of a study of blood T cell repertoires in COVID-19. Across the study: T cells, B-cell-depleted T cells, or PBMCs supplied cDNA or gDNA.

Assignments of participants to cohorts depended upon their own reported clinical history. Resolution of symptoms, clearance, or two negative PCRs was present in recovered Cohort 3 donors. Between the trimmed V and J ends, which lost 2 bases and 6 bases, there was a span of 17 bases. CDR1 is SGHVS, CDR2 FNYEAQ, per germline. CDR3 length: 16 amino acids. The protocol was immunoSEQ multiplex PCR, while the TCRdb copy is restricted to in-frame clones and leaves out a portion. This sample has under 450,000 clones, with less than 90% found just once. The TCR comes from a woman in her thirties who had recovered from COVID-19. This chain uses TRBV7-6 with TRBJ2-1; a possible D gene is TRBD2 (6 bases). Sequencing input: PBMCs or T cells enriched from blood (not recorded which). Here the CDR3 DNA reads TGTGCCAGCAGCTTACAGGGCGGGACCCTACTCAATGAGCAGTTCTTC. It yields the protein CASSLQGGTLLNEQFF. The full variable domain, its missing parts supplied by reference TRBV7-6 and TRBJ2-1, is GAGVSQSPRYKVTKRGQDVALRCDPISGHVSLYWYRQALGQGPEFLTYFNYEAQQDKSGLPNDRFSAERPEGSISTLTIQRTEQRDSAMYRCASSLQGGTLLNEQFFGPGTRLTVL.